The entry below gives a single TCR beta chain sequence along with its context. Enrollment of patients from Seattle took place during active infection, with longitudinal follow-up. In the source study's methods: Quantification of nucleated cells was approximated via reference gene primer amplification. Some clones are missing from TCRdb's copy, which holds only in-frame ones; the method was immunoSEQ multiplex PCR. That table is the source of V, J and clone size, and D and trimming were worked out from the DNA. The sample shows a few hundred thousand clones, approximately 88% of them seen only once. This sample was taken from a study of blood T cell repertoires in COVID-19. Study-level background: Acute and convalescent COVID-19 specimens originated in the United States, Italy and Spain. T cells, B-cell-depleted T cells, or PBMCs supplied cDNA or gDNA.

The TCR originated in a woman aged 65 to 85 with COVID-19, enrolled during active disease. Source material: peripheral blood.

The CDR3 coding sequence is TGTGCCAGCAATCTAAACAGGAACACCGGGGAGCTGTTTTTT. This encodes CASNLNRNTGELFF. The chain joins TRBV6-5 to TRBJ2-2; D not resolved. The length of the CDR3 is 14 residues. From germline, CDR1 is MNHEY and CDR2 SVGAGI. V dropped 7 bases and J dropped 1 base, with 10 bases sitting between them.